The T cell receptor (beta chain) described here comes from a study of T cell changes during pregnancy in multiple sclerosis. The CDR3 contains 18 residues. J gave up 2 bases and V 1 base, and 10 bases lay outside the gene matches. The V gene's germline CDR1 is PRHDT and CDR2 FYEKMQ (reference sequence). The data were produced by immunoSEQ multiplex PCR, yet TCRdb's version contains in-frame clones alone and is incomplete. Among about 22,000 clones listed, 87% were seen once. This clone was detected only once. The chain links TRBV13 to TRBJ2-2; 7 nucleotides line up with TRBD1. Here the sequenced sample was CD8+ T cells from peripheral blood mononuclear cells, taken after pregnancy. The clonotype comes from a female donor with multiple sclerosis, enrolled in a pregnancy study. CDR3 region: CASSLEGAPFFNTGELFF. Here the CDR3 DNA reads TGTGCCAGCAGCTTAGAGGGGGCCCCATTCTTTAACACCGGGGAGCTGTTTTTT.